These 13 T cell receptor beta chains were all obtained from the same sample, sequenced in a study of blood T cells in healthy people across ages. Alongside a J-beta primer mix, a sample-barcoded 5' primer served in a second PCR lasting roughly 7 to 11 cycles. A single record per CDR3 protein comes from TCRdb applying MiXCR to the 5' RACE reads. The sample holds 850,000 to 1,000,000 distinct CDR3 sequences, 51% seen once. Sample: blood. Receptors were obtained from an older woman in good health.

This clonotype occurred a few times. This rearrangement joins TRBV20-1 to TRBJ2-1; TRBD2 is a possible D gene (5 bases). This CDR3 contains 11 residues. Germline V gene lookup returns CDR1 DFQATT and CDR2 SNEGSKA (reference sequence). V was pared by 6 bases and J by 9 bases, with 12 bases between. The CDR3 spells CSAPGSPEQFF. The CDR3 coding sequence is TGCAGTGCCCCTGGGAGTCCTGAGCAGTTCTTC.

This chain links TRBV4-1 with TRBJ2-5; TRBD2 aligns across 8 bases. This CDR3 region has 14 residues. CDR1 MGHRA and CDR2 YSYEKL come from the germline V gene. Losses at the gene ends were 3 bases for V and 5 bases for J; bases not matched to a gene: 5. The CDR3 spells CASSQITGGETQYF. The CDR3 DNA is TGCGCCAGCAGCCAGATCACGGGAGGGGAGACCCAGTACTTC.

This sequence joins TRBV6-5 and TRBJ2-7; D not certain. V lost 2 bases and J lost 10, with 15 bases in between. This CDR3 is 13 amino acids long. Germline loops: CDR1 MNHEY, CDR2 SVGAGI. CDR3 sequence: CASSYPGSATQYF. DNA for the CDR3: TGTGCCAGCAGTTACCCAGGTTCAGCAACCCAGTACTTC.

The chain links TRBV29-1 to TRBJ2-1; TRBD2 might be the D (5 bases). Trimming left V 7 bases short and J 2 bases short, with 15 bases between. Germline-derived CDR1 and CDR2 are SQVTM and ANQGSEA. The CDR3 runs to 14 residues. The CDR3 coding sequence is TGCAGCGCTGTCACAAGCGGTGCCTACAATGAGCAGTTCTTC. Amino acids: CSAVTSGAYNEQFF.

The gene calls are TRBV30 and TRBJ2-7; D gene unclear. The ends were cut back, 6 bases at V and 3 bases at J, with 12 bases in the middle. In germline, CDR1 is GTSNPN, CDR2 SVGIG (reference sequence). The CDR3 is 12 residues long. The CDR3 protein is CACQIWNYEQYF. CDR3 sequence (DNA): TGTGCCTGCCAAATATGGAACTACGAGCAGTACTTC.

The V and J genes are TRBV6-6 and TRBJ2-1, with TRBD2 identical over 8 bases. V dropped 5 bases and J dropped 5; count of bases not matched to a gene: 5. In germline, CDR1 is MNHNY, CDR2 SVGAGI (reference sequence). This CDR3 is built from 14 residues. CDR3 sequence reads: CASSGTRGDNEQFF. CDR3 DNA: TGTGCCAGCAGTGGGACTAGGGGGGACAATGAGCAGTTCTTC.

The chain couples TRBV6-2 or TRBV6-3 to TRBJ2-5; the D gene could be TRBD1 or TRBD2 (5 bases each). Germline V gene lookup returns CDR1 MNHEY and CDR2 SVGEGT. There are 13 residues in the CDR3. With 7 bases removed from V and 11 bases from J, the gap between germline ends came to 20 bases. The chain's CDR3 is CASMGPGRVGQYF. In nucleotides, the CDR3 is TGTGCCAGCATGGGACCCGGCAGGGTCGGGCAGTACTTC.

V and J are TRBV7-8 and TRBJ2-5, with D hard to call. Germline values: CDR1 SGHVS, CDR2 FQNEAQ. This CDR3 comprises 15 residues. The V gene lost 1 base and the J gene lost 1 base, with 10 bases spanning the gap. CDR3 amino acids: CASSLVAAIQETQYF. CDR3 nucleotide sequence: TGTGCCAGCAGCTTAGTGGCAGCAATCCAAGAGACCCAGTACTTC.

CDR3 amino acids: CASSGRPTLGGEQFF. In nucleotides, the CDR3 is TGTGCCAGCAGCGGGCGACCAACCCTAGGGGGTGAGCAGTTCTTC. The chain carries TRBV14 and TRBJ2-1; tentatively, D is TRBD1 (6 bases). CDR3 length equals 15 residues. In germline, CDR1 is SGHDN, CDR2 FVKESK. Trimming removed 5 bases from V and 9 bases from J, with 20 bases in between. Full variable domain (missing parts from reference TRBV14 and TRBJ2-1): EAGVTQFPSHSVIEKGQTVTLRCDPISGHDNLYWYRRVMGKEIKFLLHFVKESKQDESGMPNNRFLAERTGGTYSTLKVQPAELEDSGVYFCASSGRPTLGGEQFFGPGTRLTVL.

Points on this clonotype: The junction shows a germline mismatch at one end, possibly a read error. CDR3 nucleotide sequence: TGTGCCAGCTCATCACCCGGGACTAGCACAGATACGCAGTATTTT. This codes for CASSSPGTSTDTQYF. V gene TRBV18 combines with J gene TRBJ2-3, with D perhaps TRBD2 (6 bases). This CDR3 has 15 amino acids. CDR1 and CDR2 from the germline V gene are KGHSH and LQKENI. Using reference TRBV18 and TRBJ2-3 for the parts outside the CDR3, the full variable domain is NAGVMQNPRHLVRRRGQEARLRCSPMKGHSHVYWYRQLPEEGLKFMVYLQKENIIDESGMPKERFSAEFPKEGPSILRIQQVVRGDSAAYFCASSSPGTSTDTQYFGPGTRLTVL.

This clonotype showed up many times. This chain links TRBV4-1 with TRBJ1-2; D possibly corresponds to TRBD1 (5 bases). Germline CDR1 is MGHRA and CDR2 is YSYEKL. Trimming pared 1 base from V and 4 bases from J, leaving 7 bases between. The CDR3 has 13 residues. This CDR3 reads CASSQGGSYGYTF. CDR3 nucleotide sequence: TGCGCCAGCAGCCAAGGGGGGTCCTATGGCTACACCTTC.

CDR3 protein: CASSQDRGTSGRAGVANTQYF. As DNA, the CDR3 is TGTGCCAGCAGCCAAGATCGAGGGACTAGCGGGAGGGCCGGAGTGGCGAATACGCAGTATTTT. V gene TRBV3-1 combines with J gene TRBJ2-3, with 16 bases matching TRBD2. CDR3 length equals 21 residues. V lost 0 bases and J lost 7; bases outside the gene matches: 16. Germline CDR1 LGHDT, CDR2 YNNKEL (reference sequence).

This sequence joins TRBV20-1 and TRBJ2-7; 10 nucleotides align to TRBD2. The V gene end was trimmed by 1 base and the J gene end by 3 bases; junction bases not matched to a gene: 6. This CDR3 has 15 amino acids. CDR1 is DFQATT, CDR2 SNEGSKA, per germline (reference sequence). For the CDR3, the DNA is TGCAGTGCTAGAGTAAGCGGGAGGGCCTTCTACGAGCAGTACTTC. Its protein is CSARVSGRAFYEQYF.